Detailed here is one T cell receptor beta chain. Its antigen is as yet unknown. Germline values: CDR1 SGHVS, CDR2 FNYEAQ. The CDR3 covers 17 residues. This sample is part of a study of T cells expressing NK-cell markers. Study results and limitations: In five or six donors, dominant CD3+CD56+NKG2C+ clonotypes ranked among the top 10 CD8+ clonotypes. Leadership of the CD3+CD56-NKG2C+ fraction also belonged to these clonotypes in several donors.

After re-calling the 5' RACE reads, TCRdb lists one entry per CDR3 protein, DNA absent. The sample has around 100,000 distinct CDR3 sequences, and its top ten clones hold under 20%. This sequence was found in a woman aged 18-69 years in good health. Material: blood T cells: a sorted CD56 or NKG2C T cell subset, CD4+ or CD8+ T cells, or bulk PBMC T cells (not recorded which). The chain joins TRBV7-6 to TRBJ2-1; TCRdb returns TRBD2, unconfirmable since there is no DNA. CDR3 sequence reads: CASSLFSFGELGNEQFF.